Below, 4 T cell receptor beta chains from the same sample are listed, as sequenced in a study of cytomegalovirus exposure and HLA in healthy donors. PCR was performed using 60 Vbeta and 13 Jbeta primers. This table comes from immunoSEQ multiplex PCR, and its TCRdb copy is limited to in-frame clones, with some not included. This sample's table has 150,000 or so clones. The material sequenced was PBMCs. Receptors originate from a woman aged 50 to 65 in good health and CMV-seronegative.

This chain links TRBV7-8 with TRBJ1-1; 8 bases map to TRBD1. This CDR3 contains 12 residues. Per the germline V gene, CDR1 is SGHVS and CDR2 is FQNEAQ. J was trimmed by 9 bases and V by 4 bases; bases with no gene match: 4. CDR3 protein: CASSSTGGKAFF. CDR3 bases: TGTGCCAGCAGCTCCACAGGGGGGAAAGCTTTCTTT.

This CDR3 is CASRPGLAGVGEQYF. Here the CDR3 DNA reads TGTGCCAGCAGGCCGGGACTAGCGGGAGTGGGTGAGCAGTACTTC. This sequence joins TRBV7-9 and TRBJ2-7; 14 bases match TRBD2. V was clipped by 6 bases and J by 7 bases; unmatched bases: 8. CDR3 length equals 15 residues. CDR1 and CDR2 (germline): SEHNR, FQNEAQ (reference sequence).

V gene TRBV28 combines with J gene TRBJ1-1, with D perhaps TRBD1 (5 bases). Trimming took 5 bases from V and 6 from J, leaving 13 bases between them. The CDR3 covers 13 residues. Germline-derived CDR1 and CDR2 are MDHEN and SYDVKM. The CDR3 nucleotides are TGTGCCAGCAGTCGTAGACAGCTAGCTGAAGCTTTCTTT. This sequence encodes CASSRRQLAEAFF.

The chain is built from TRBV2 and TRBJ2-3; D perhaps matches TRBD1 (6 bases). The CDR3 consists of 15 residues. CDR1 SNHLY and CDR2 FYNNEI come from the germline V gene. The germline V and J ends were trimmed by 6 bases and 4 bases, with 17 bases remaining between them. The CDR3 DNA is TGTGCCAGCAGGAACAGGGTGGGGAGCGCAGATACGCAGTATTTT. Its protein is CASRNRVGSADTQYF.